This T cell receptor beta chain was sequenced during a study of T cell responses to AZD1222 COVID-19 vaccine. The CDR3 is 13 amino acids. Measured with immunoSEQ multiplex PCR; TCRdb has only the in-frame clones, and not every one. The repertoire holds about 190,000 clones, with about 94% as singletons. This material consisted of peripheral blood, taken on day 0 of AZD1222 vaccination. The rearrangement joins TRBV12-1 to TRBJ1-1; the table's D call of TRBD1 was not tested on the DNA. TRBV12-1 is reported as a pseudogene. The receptor was isolated from an adult in good health. Written as DNA, the CDR3 is TGTGCCAGCAGCCGGACAGAGAACACTGAAGCTTTCTTT. Protein product: CASSRTENTEAFF.